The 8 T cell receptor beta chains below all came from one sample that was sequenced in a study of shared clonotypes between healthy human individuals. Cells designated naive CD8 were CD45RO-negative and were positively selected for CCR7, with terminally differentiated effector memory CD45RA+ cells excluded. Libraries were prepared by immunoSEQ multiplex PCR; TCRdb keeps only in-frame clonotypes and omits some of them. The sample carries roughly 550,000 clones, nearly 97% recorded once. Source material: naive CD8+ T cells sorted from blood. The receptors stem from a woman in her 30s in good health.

CDR3 sequence reads: CAWSQNYGVDGYTF. The CDR3 DNA sequence: TGTGCCTGGAGCCAAAACTATGGGGTTGACGGCTACACCTTC. The chain carries TRBV30 and TRBJ1-2; D is undetermined. The CDR3 is made up of 14 amino acids. From germline, CDR1 is GTSNPN and CDR2 SVGIG (reference sequence). V was cut by 3 bases and J by 8 bases, with 19 bases left in between.

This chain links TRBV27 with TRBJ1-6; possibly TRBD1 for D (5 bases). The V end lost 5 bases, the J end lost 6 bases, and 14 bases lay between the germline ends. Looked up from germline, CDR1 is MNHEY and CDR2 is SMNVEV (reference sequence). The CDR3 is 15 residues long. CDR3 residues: CASSTGLVTNSPLHF. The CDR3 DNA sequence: TGTGCCAGCAGTACAGGATTAGTTACTAATTCACCCCTCCACTTT.

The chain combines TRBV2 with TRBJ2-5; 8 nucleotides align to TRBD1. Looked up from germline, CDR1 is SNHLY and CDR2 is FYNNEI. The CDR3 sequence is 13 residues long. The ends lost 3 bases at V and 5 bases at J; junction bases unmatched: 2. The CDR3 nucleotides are TGTGCCAGCAGTGACAGGGGGCAGGAGACCCAGTACTTC. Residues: CASSDRGQETQYF.

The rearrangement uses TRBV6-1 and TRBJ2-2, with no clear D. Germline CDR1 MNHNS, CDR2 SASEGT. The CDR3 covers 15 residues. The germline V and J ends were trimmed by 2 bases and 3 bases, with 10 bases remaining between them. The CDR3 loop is CASSETPDHTGELFF. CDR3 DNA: TGTGCCAGCAGTGAAACACCCGACCACACCGGGGAGCTGTTTTTT.

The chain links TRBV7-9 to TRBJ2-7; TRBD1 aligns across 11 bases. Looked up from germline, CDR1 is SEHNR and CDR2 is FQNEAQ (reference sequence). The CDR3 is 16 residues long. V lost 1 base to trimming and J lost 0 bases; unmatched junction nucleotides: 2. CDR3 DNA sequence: TGTGCCAGCAGCTTAGGGGGGACAGGGGGCTCCTACGAGCAGTACTTC. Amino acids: CASSLGGTGGSYEQYF.

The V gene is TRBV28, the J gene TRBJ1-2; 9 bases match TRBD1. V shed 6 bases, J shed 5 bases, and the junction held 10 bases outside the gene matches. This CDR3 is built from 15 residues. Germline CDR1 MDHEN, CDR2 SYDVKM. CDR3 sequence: CASSPPRTGVYGYTF. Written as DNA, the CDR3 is TGTGCCAGCAGCCCCCCTCGGACAGGGGTTTATGGCTACACCTTC.

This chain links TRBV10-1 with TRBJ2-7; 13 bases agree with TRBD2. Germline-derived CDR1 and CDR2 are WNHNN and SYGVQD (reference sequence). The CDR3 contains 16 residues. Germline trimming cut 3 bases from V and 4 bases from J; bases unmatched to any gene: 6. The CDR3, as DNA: TGCGCCAGCAGTGATGGACTAGCGGGAGACGGTTACGAGCAGTACTTC. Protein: CASSDGLAGDGYEQYF.

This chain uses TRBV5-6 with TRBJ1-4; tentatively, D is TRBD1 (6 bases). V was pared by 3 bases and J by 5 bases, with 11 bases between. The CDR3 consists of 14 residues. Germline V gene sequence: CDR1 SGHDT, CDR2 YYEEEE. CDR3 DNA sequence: TGTGCCAGCAGCTCAGGAGGGGGGAATGAAAAACTGTTTTTT. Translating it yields CASSSGGGNEKLFF.